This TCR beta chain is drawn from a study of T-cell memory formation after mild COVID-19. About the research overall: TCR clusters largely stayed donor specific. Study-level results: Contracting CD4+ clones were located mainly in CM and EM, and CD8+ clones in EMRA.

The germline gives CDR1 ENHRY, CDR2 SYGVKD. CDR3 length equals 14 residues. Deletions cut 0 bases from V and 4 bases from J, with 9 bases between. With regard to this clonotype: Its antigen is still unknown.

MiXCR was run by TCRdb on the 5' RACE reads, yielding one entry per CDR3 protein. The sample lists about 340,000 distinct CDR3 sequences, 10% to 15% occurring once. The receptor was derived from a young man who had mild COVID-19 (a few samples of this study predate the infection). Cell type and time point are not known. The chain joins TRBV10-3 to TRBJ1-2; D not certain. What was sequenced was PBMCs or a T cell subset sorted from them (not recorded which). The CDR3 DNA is TGTGCCATCAGTGAGTCCGGACCGATCTATGGCTACACCTTC. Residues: CAISESGPIYGYTF.